This note documents a single T cell receptor (beta chain) sequence. One base away lies a much larger clone, so this may be a sequencing read error. With a J-beta primer mix and a sample-barcoded 5' primer, a second PCR ran about 7 to 11 cycles. A single record per CDR3 protein comes from TCRdb applying MiXCR to the 5' RACE reads. The sample has some 1.4 million distinct CDR3 sequences; 35% to 45% are singletons. This sample was taken from a study of blood T cells in healthy people across ages. The V gene end was trimmed by 3 bases and the J gene end by 8 bases; junction bases not matched to a gene: 7. Germline V gene data show CDR1 as MDHEN and CDR2 as SYDVKM. CDR3 length equals 14 residues.

Sequences were obtained from blood. V and J are TRBV28 and TRBJ2-7; TRBD2 aligns across 10 bases. The sequence derives from a woman younger than 30 in good health. This chain's CDR3 is CASSFGLAGDKQYF. CDR3 sequence (DNA): TGTGCCAGCAGTTTCGGGCTAGCGGGAGACAAGCAGTACTTC.